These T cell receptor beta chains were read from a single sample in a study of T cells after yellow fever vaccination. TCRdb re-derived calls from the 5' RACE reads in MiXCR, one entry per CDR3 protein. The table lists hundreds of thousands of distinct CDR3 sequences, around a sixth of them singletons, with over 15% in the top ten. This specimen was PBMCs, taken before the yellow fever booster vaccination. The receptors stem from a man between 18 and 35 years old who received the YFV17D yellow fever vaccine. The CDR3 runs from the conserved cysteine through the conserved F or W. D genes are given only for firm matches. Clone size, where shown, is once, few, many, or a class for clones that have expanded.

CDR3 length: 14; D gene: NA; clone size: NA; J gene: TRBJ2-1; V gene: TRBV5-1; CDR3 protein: CASSFEGWINEQFF; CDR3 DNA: TGCGCCAGCAGCTTTGAGGGGTGGATAAATGAGCAGTTCTTC
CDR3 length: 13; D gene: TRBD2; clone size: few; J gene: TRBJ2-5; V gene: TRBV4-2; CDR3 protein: CASSEAGAETQYF; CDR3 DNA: TGTGCCAGCAGTGAAGCGGGGGCGGAGACCCAGTACTTC
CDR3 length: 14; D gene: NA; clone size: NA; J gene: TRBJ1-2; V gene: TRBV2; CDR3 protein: CASSAGTTRYGYTF; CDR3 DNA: TGTGCCAGCAGCGCCGGGACGACTCGCTATGGCTACACCTTC
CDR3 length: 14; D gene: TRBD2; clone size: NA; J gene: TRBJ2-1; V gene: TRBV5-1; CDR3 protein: CASSLAQLAGEQFF; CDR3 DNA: TGCGCCAGCAGCTTGGCCCAGCTAGCGGGGGAGCAGTTCTTC
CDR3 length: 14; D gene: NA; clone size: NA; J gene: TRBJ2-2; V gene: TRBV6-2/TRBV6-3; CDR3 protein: CASSYLGPTGELFF; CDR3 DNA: TGTGCCAGCAGTTACTTGGGTCCCACCGGGGAGCTGTTTTTT
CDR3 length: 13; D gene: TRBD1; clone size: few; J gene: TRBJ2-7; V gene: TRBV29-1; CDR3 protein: CSVKTGVLYEQYF; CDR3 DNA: TGCAGCGTTAAAACAGGGGTTCTCTACGAGCAGTACTTC
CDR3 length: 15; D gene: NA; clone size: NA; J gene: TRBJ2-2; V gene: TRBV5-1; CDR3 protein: CASSLRGRNTGELFF; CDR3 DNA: TGCGCCAGCAGCCTCAGGGGTCGGAACACCGGGGAGCTGTTTTTT
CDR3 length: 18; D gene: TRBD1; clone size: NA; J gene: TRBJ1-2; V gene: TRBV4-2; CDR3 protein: CASSQDGESTGGNYGYTF; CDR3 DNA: TGTGCCAGCAGCCAAGATGGCGAGTCGACAGGGGGAAACTATGGCTACACCTTC
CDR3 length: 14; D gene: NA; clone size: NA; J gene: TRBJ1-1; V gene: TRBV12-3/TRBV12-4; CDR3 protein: CASSLVMGATEAFF; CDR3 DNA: TGTGCCAGCAGTTTAGTGATGGGGGCCACTGAAGCTTTCTTT
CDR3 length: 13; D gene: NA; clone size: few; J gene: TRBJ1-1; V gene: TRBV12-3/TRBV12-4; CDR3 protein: CASSFGVATEAFF; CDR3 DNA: TGTGCCAGCAGTTTCGGGGTCGCAACTGAAGCTTTCTTT
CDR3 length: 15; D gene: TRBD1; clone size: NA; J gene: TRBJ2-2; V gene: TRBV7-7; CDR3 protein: CASSPGQGNTGELLF; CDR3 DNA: TGTGCTAGCAGCCCGGGACAGGGCAACACCGGGGAGCTGTTATTT
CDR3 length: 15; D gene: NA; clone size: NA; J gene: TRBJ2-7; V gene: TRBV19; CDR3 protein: CASSPQLEGTYEQYF; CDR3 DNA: TGTGCCAGTAGCCCCCAACTAGAGGGGACCTACGAGCAGTACTTC
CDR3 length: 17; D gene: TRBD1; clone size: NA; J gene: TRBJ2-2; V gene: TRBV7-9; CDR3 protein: CASSHLKTGSVTGELFF; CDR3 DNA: TGTGCCAGCAGCCACCTTAAGACAGGGTCGGTGACCGGGGAGCTGTTTTTT
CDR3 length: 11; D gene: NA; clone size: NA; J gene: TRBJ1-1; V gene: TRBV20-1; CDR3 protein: CSARANTEAFF; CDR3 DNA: TGCAGTGCTAGAGCTAACACTGAAGCTTTCTTT
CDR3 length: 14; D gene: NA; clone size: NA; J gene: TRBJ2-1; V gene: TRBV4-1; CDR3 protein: CASSPHSRYNEQFF; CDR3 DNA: TGCGCCAGCAGCCCCCACAGCAGATACAATGAGCAGTTCTTC
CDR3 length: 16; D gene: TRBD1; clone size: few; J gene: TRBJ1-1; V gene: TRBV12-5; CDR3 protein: CASKPPPGTANTEAFF; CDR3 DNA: TGTGCTAGTAAACCCCCGCCCGGGACAGCTAACACTGAAGCTTTCTTT
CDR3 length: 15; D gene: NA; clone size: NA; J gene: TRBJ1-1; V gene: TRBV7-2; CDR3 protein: CASSSNSQPTGEAFF; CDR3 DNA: TGTGCCAGCAGCTCCAACAGTCAACCGACAGGAGAAGCTTTCTTT